A single sample is the source of the 20 T cell receptor beta chains below, sequenced in a study of blood T cells in healthy people across ages. The use of a sample-barcoded 5' primer and a J-beta primer mix characterized a second PCR of about 7 to 12 cycles. Each CDR3 protein is one row after TCRdb ran MiXCR on the 5' RACE reads. The sample has 1.5 million to 2 million distinct CDR3 sequences; under 30% are singletons. The sequencing input was blood. The origin of the receptors is a woman aged 25 to 45 in good health.

There are many counts of this clonotype. V usage is TRBV10-3 and J usage is TRBJ2-5; perhaps D is TRBD1 or TRBD2 (5 bases each). The CDR3 runs 13 residues. The ends were cut back, 9 bases at V and 4 bases at J, with 15 bases in the middle. Germline V gene data show CDR1 as ENHRY and CDR2 as SYGVKD. The CDR3 sequence: CAMSAGARETQYF. The DNA for the CDR3 is TGTGCCATGTCCGCCGGGGCGCGAGAGACCCAGTACTTC.

At least ten counts were recorded for this clonotype. This rearrangement joins TRBV25-1 to TRBJ2-1; 8 bases are shared with TRBD2. The CDR3 covers 15 residues. Trimming took 5 bases from V and 5 from J; bases not matched to a gene: 8. Germline CDR1 MGHDK, CDR2 SYGVNS. CDR3 nucleotide sequence: TGTGCCAGCAGTAACCCGGGACTAGAAAACAATGAGCAGTTCTTC. Translated: CASSNPGLENNEQFF.

This clonotype was detected only a few times. The V call is TRBV20-1, the J call TRBJ1-5; a possible D gene is TRBD1 (5 bases). Trimming left V 5 bases short and J 5 bases short, with 13 bases between. Germline CDR1 reads DFQATT; CDR2 reads SNEGSKA (reference sequence). The CDR3 sequence is 13 residues long. CDR3 in DNA: TGCAGTGCTCAAGATGGGGGTCATCAGCCCCAGCATTTT. Its protein product is CSAQDGGHQPQHF.

This clonotype was detected many times. The chain is built from TRBV15 and TRBJ1-2; D is perhaps TRBD1 (5 bases). The V end was cut by 5 bases, the J end by 3 bases, with 16 bases between. CDR3 length equals 15 residues. CDR1 is LNHNV and CDR2 is YYDKDF in the germline V gene (reference sequence). The CDR3 nucleotides read TGTGCCACCAGCCGCGAAAGAGGGACTTACTATGGCTACACCTTC. It encodes CATSRERGTYYGYTF.

Points on this clonotype: This may come from a read error, since a much larger clone is one base off. This rearrangement joins TRBV5-1 to TRBJ2-1; the match to TRBD1 covers 10 bases. The CDR3 length is 17 residues. Germline V gene data show CDR1 as SGHRS and CDR2 as YFSETQ. The CDR3 sequence: CASNLAKGTGVYNEQFF. The CDR3 nucleotides read TGCGCCAGCAACTTGGCCAAGGGGACAGGGGTCTACAATGAGCAGTTCTTC.

This clonotype occurred many times. The chain employs TRBV20-1 and TRBJ2-1; the D call may be TRBD1 or TRBD2 (5 bases each). Germline assignment: CDR1 DFQATT and CDR2 SNEGSKA (reference sequence). This CDR3 has 11 amino acids. This chain's CDR3 is CGGLKHNEQFF. The CDR3 DNA follows: TGCGGGGGTTTGAAACACAATGAGCAGTTCTTC.

This clonotype was counted only a few times. The rearrangement uses TRBV3-1 and TRBJ2-7; no firm D call. The CDR3 is 13 amino acids. The germline gives CDR1 LGHDT, CDR2 YNNKEL (reference sequence). V dropped 3 bases and J dropped 7 bases, with 13 bases sitting between them. The CDR3 protein is CASSQLGPREQYF. CDR3 in DNA: TGTGCCAGCAGCCAGCTGGGTCCACGGGAGCAGTACTTC.

In this sample, this clonotype turned up a few times. The rearrangement links TRBV12-5 to TRBJ1-1; D uncertain. The CDR3 is 12 residues long. CDR1 and CDR2 (germline): LGHNT, FRNRAP. V was shortened by 1 base and J by 1 base, with 1 base between the two germline ends. The CDR3 nucleotides read TGTGCTAGTGGTTTGGGGAACACTGAAGCTTTCTTT. It is translated as CASGLGNTEAFF.

This clonotype was found a few times. A much more abundant neighbour one base away suggests this may be a read error. This chain uses TRBV12-3 or TRBV12-4 with TRBJ2-7; TRBD1 matches 7 bases. The CDR3 has 13 residues. The CDR3 region has the DNA TGTGCCGGCAGTTTTTACAGGGGCTACGAGCAGTACTTC. Amino acids: CAGSFYRGYEQYF.

This clonotype was detected many times. This chain links TRBV28 with TRBJ1-1; D is uncertain. Trimming cost V 3 bases and J 3 bases, with 8 bases left between them. Germline V gene sequence: CDR1 MDHEN, CDR2 SYDVKM. The CDR3 sequence is 13 residues long. As DNA, the CDR3 is TGTGCCAGCAGTTTTGGGTTGGACACTGAAGCTTTCTTT. Translated: CASSFGLDTEAFF. Variable domain in full (rest from reference TRBV28 and TRBJ1-1): DVKVTQSSRYLVKRTGEKVFLECVQDMDHENMFWYRQDPGLGLRLIYFSYDVKMKEKGDIPEGYSVSREKKERFSLILESASTNQTSMYLCASSFGLDTEAFFGQGTRLTVV.

This clonotype was detected many times. The chain couples TRBV6-1 to TRBJ1-5, with D possibly being TRBD1 (5 bases). Trimming removed 3 bases from V and 7 bases from J, with 10 bases in between. The CDR3 runs to 13 residues. The germline V gene has CDR1 MNHNS and CDR2 SASEGT. The CDR3 loop is CASSENRFQPQHF. CDR3 DNA: TGTGCCAGCAGTGAGAACAGGTTCCAGCCCCAGCATTTT.

Comment on this clonotype: One end of the junction is discordant with germline, which a read error may explain. The chain recombines TRBV2 with TRBJ2-3, with D unclear. The germline gives CDR1 SNHLY, CDR2 FYNNEI. The CDR3 is made up of 13 amino acids. The CDR3, as DNA: TGCGCCAGCCGCGGCCTCGCGGCAGATACGCAGTATTTT. Protein: CASRGLAADTQYF.

There are a few counts of this clonotype. The chain couples TRBV5-1 to TRBJ1-2; 7 nucleotides agree with TRBD1. Looked up from germline, CDR1 is SGHRS and CDR2 is YFSETQ. V lost 8 bases, J lost 4 bases, and 8 bases stayed unmatched. This CDR3 has 13 amino acids. The CDR3 nucleotides are TGCGCCAGGGTCCAGGACAGGTGCTATGGCTACACCTTC. Protein product: CARVQDRCYGYTF.

This clonotype has a handful of counts. The V and J genes are TRBV12-3 or TRBV12-4 and TRBJ1-2; TRBD1 is a possible D gene (5 bases). Trimming left V 3 bases short and J 8 bases short, with 13 bases between. This CDR3 is built from 13 residues. CDR3 bases: TGTGCCAGCAGTTTCCGGGGGGTCGGGGGCTACACCTTC. Protein sequence: CASSFRGVGGYTF.

The chain joins TRBV20-1 to TRBJ1-1; D is unclear. The CDR3 runs to 13 residues. CDR1 DFQATT and CDR2 SNEGSKA come from the germline V gene (reference sequence). Deletions cut 3 bases from V and 0 bases from J, with 8 bases between. CDR3 in DNA: TGCAGTGCTAGTGAGGATATGAACACTGAAGCTTTCTTT. Translation: CSASEDMNTEAFF.

This clonotype was seen a handful of times. This chain links TRBV3-1 with TRBJ1-2; 7 nucleotides agree with TRBD1. The J segment lost 8 bases and the V segment lost 3 bases, leaving 12 bases of the junction unmatched. This CDR3 comprises 15 residues. Germline CDR1 LGHDT, CDR2 YNNKEL (reference sequence). As DNA, the CDR3 is TGTGCCAGCAGCCACTTAGCGGGGACAGAACACGGCTACACCTTC. It specifies CASSHLAGTEHGYTF.

The table lists this clonotype with a few counts. This chain joins TRBV30 and TRBJ1-2; 7 bases agree with TRBD1. CDR3 length: 14 amino acids. V gave up 4 bases and J gave up 3 bases; unmatched junction bases: 8. Germline V lookup: CDR1 GTSNPN, CDR2 SVGIG (reference sequence). In DNA, the CDR3 is TGTGCCTGGAACCTCCACAGGGGTGACTATGGCTACACCTTC. Its translation is CAWNLHRGDYGYTF.

This clonotype was seen a handful of times. V and J are TRBV10-3 and TRBJ2-1, with 11 bases matching TRBD2. V shed 10 bases, J shed 1 base, and the junction held 9 bases outside the gene matches. The CDR3 consists of 16 residues. Germline-derived CDR1 and CDR2 are ENHRY and SYGVKD. The CDR3 sequence is CATATLAGVSYNEQFF. The DNA of the CDR3 is TGTGCCACTGCGACACTAGCGGGGGTTTCCTACAATGAGCAGTTCTTC.

This clonotype has a count of ten or more. This sequence joins TRBV7-2 and TRBJ2-7, with D tentatively TRBD1 or TRBD2 (5 bases each). Germline V lookup: CDR1 SGHTA, CDR2 FQGNSA. This CDR3 spans 17 amino acids. V lost 5 bases and J 0 bases, leaving 20 bases between the germline ends. The DNA of the CDR3 is TGTGCCAGCAGCCAAGGGGTCTTAGGTGGGACCTCCTACGAGCAGTACTTC. Its translation: CASSQGVLGGTSYEQYF. The full variable domain, its missing parts supplied by reference TRBV7-2 and TRBJ2-7, is GAGVSQSPSNKVTEKGKDVELRCDPISGHTALYWYRQSLGQGLEFLIYFQGNSAPDKSGLPSDRFSAERTGGSVSTLTIQRTQQEDSAVYLCASSQGVLGGTSYEQYFGPGTRLTVT.

For this clonotype: An end of the junction differs from the germline gene, which may be a read error. The chain's CDR3 is CRASRQGLGWFF. The CDR3 nucleotides read TGCAGGGCTAGTCGACAGGGGCTAGGGTGGTTCTTC. The rearrangement uses TRBV20-1 and TRBJ2-1; TRBD1 matches 8 bases. Germline values: CDR1 DFQATT, CDR2 SNEGSKA (reference sequence). The CDR3 is made up of 12 amino acids.